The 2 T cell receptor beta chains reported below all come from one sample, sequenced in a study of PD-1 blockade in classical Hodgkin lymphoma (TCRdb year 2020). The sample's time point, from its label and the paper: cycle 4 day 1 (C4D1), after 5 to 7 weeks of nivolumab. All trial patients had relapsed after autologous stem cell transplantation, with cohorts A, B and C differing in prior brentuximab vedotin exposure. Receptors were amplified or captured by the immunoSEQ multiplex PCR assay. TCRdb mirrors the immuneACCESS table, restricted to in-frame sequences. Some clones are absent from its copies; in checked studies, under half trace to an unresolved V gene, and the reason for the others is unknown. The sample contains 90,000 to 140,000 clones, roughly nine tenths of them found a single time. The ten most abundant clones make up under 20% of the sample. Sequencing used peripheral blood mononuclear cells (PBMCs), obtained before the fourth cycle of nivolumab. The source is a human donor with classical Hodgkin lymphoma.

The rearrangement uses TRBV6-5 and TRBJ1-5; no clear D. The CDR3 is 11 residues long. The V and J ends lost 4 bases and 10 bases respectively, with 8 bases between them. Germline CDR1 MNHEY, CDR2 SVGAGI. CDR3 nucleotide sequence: TGTGCCAGCAGTTCCACCACCCCCCAGCATTTT. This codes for CASSSTTPQHF.

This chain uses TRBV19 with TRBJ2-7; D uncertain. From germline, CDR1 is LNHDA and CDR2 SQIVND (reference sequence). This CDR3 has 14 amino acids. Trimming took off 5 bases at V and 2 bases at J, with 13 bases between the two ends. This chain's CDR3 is CASSPLGQPYEQYF. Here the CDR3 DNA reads TGTGCCAGTAGTCCTCTGGGCCAACCCTACGAGCAGTACTTC.